These 10 T cell receptor beta chains share one sample of origin, sequenced in a study of beta chain features in type 1 diabetes. What was sequenced were expressed TCRB transcripts, since all of the isolated RNA had been reverse transcribed. Assay: immunoSEQ multiplex PCR; the TCRdb copy retains only in-frame clones and omits some. This sample has approximately 400,000 clones, with about 15% found just once. Sequenced input: naive CD4+ T cells from blood. The receptors were sampled from a woman aged 18-29 years in good health.

The chain combines TRBV30 with TRBJ2-1, with 14 bases lining up with TRBD2. The length of the CDR3 is 17 residues. Germline-derived CDR1 and CDR2 are GTSNPN and SVGIG (reference sequence). The junction had 8 bases not matched to a gene; V was cut back by 0 bases and J by 7 bases. Written as DNA, the CDR3 is TGTGCCTGGAGTGTACTAAGACTAGCGGGAGGGAGGAATGAGCAGTTCTTC. As protein: CAWSVLRLAGGRNEQFF.

This clone has a handful of counts. The DNA for the CDR3 is TGTGCCAGCAGCGTAGCTTCAGGGCTCGAGCAGTACTTC. This translates into CASSVASGLEQYF. The chain uses TRBV9 and TRBJ2-7; possible D gene TRBD1, 5 bases. CDR1 and CDR2 (germline): SGDLS, YYNGEE. The CDR3 has 13 residues. The ends were cut back, 0 bases at V and 6 bases at J, with 10 bases in the middle.

The rearrangement joins TRBV5-1 to TRBJ2-1, with TRBD1 identical over 9 bases. The V gene end was trimmed by 7 bases and the J gene end by 6 bases; junction bases not matched to a gene: 8. CDR1 and CDR2 (germline): SGHRS, YFSETQ. The CDR3 loop spans 14 amino acids. CDR3 bases: TGCGCCAGCGCCCGGGACAGGGACTTCAATGAGCAGTTCTTC. Residues: CASARDRDFNEQFF.

This rearrangement joins TRBV6-6 to TRBJ1-4; 9 bases line up with TRBD1. The CDR3 has 15 amino acids. Trimming cost V 6 bases and J 5 bases; bases outside gene matches: 7. CDR1 is MNHNY and CDR2 is SVGAGI in the germline V gene (reference sequence). The CDR3 DNA is TGTGCCAGCAGAGCCTCCGGACAGGGGAATGAAAAACTGTTTTTT. Its translation is CASRASGQGNEKLFF.

This clone was seen only a few times. This CDR3 is also generated by other DNA sequences in the sample. This chain connects TRBV30 to TRBJ1-2; no firm D call. Germline values: CDR1 GTSNPN, CDR2 SVGIG (reference sequence). The CDR3 runs to 12 residues. The V end lost 3 bases, the J end lost 5 bases, and 10 bases lay between the germline ends. CDR3 nucleotides: TGTGCCTGGAGCCCGGTGAATTATGGCTACACCTTC. Translation gives CAWSPVNYGYTF. The full variable domain, its missing parts supplied by reference TRBV30 and TRBJ1-2, is SQTIHQWPATLVQPVGSPLSLECTVEGTSNPNLYWYRQAAGRGLQLLFYSVGIGQISSEVPQNLSASRPQDRQFILSSKKLLLSDSGFYLCAWSPVNYGYTFGSGTRLTVV.

The chain is built from TRBV25-1 and TRBJ2-7; D might be TRBD1 (6 bases). The V and J ends lost 4 bases and 2 bases respectively, with 15 bases between them. This CDR3 is built from 15 residues. The V gene's germline CDR1 is MGHDK and CDR2 SYGVNS. The CDR3 sequence: CASSVPTGGPYEQYF. The CDR3 DNA reads TGTGCCAGCAGTGTCCCGACAGGCGGTCCCTACGAGCAGTACTTC.

This clone was found a few times. This rearrangement joins TRBV7-9 to TRBJ1-5; D unresolved. This CDR3 is 16 amino acids long. The germline V gene has CDR1 SEHNR and CDR2 FQNEAQ (reference sequence). V was shortened by 1 base and J by 3 bases, with 13 bases between the two germline ends. The CDR3 loop is CASSLGTGSINQPQHF. In DNA, the CDR3 is TGTGCCAGCAGCTTAGGGACGGGGTCGATCAATCAGCCCCAGCATTTT.

This chain links TRBV6-1 with TRBJ1-1; TRBD1 is a possible D gene (5 bases). Germline-derived CDR1 and CDR2 are MNHNS and SASEGT. The length of the CDR3 is 15 residues. V dropped 4 bases and J dropped 3 bases, with 15 bases sitting between them. CDR3 loop: CASSGGRSGDTEAFF. CDR3 coding DNA: TGTGCCAGCAGTGGGGGCAGATCGGGGGACACTGAAGCTTTCTTT.

The genes are TRBV7-9 and TRBJ2-4, with a tentative D call TRBD1 (6 bases). Germline V gene data show CDR1 as SEHNR and CDR2 as FQNEAQ (reference sequence). The CDR3 runs 14 residues. V lost 5 bases to trimming and J lost 8 bases, with 16 bases between them. Here the CDR3 DNA reads TGTGCCAGCAGCCGGAATAGGGGGTCGGACATTCAGTACTTC. Its protein product is CASSRNRGSDIQYF.

The rearrangement uses TRBV30 and TRBJ2-3; D gene uncertain. This CDR3 region has 10 residues. The V end was cut by 5 bases, the J end by 4 bases, with 4 bases between. The germline V gene encodes CDR1 GTSNPN and CDR2 SVGIG (reference sequence). CDR3 in DNA: TGTGCCTGGCAATCAGATACGCAGTATTTT. It specifies CAWQSDTQYF.